Shown below are 15 T cell receptor beta chains from a single sample sequenced in a study of cytomegalovirus exposure and HLA in healthy donors. Vbeta (60) and Jbeta (13) primers were used in the PCR. Using immunoSEQ multiplex PCR, the repertoire was profiled, and TCRdb retains in-frame clones only, with some absent. The table includes about 120,000 clones, 74% detected once. Input material: PBMCs. These receptors were collected from a human donor in good health.

The chain combines TRBV18 with TRBJ1-3; possible D gene TRBD1, 6 bases. V dropped 3 bases and J dropped 0 bases, with 9 bases sitting between them. The germline gives CDR1 KGHSH, CDR2 LQKENI. The CDR3 runs 15 residues. DNA for the CDR3: TGTGCCAGCTCACCGAGACAGGTCTCTGGAAACACCATATATTTT. Its translation is CASSPRQVSGNTIYF.

CDR3 protein: CASSQERGGEDGSYNEQFF. CDR3 nucleotides: TGTGCCAGCAGCCAAGAAAGAGGGGGGGAAGATGGCTCCTACAATGAGCAGTTCTTC. The genes are TRBV4-2 and TRBJ2-1, with D possibly TRBD2 on 7 matching bases. This CDR3 spans 19 amino acids. The V end lost 0 bases, the J end lost 0 bases, and 18 bases lay between the germline ends. Germline V gene data show CDR1 as LGHNA and CDR2 as YNFKEQ.

The V gene is TRBV14, the J gene TRBJ2-5; possibly TRBD1 for D (7 bases). Trimming pared 1 base from V and 5 bases from J, leaving 20 bases between. The CDR3 is 17 residues long. From germline, CDR1 is SGHDN and CDR2 FVKESK. The CDR3 reads CASSQAFWRGPLETQYF. DNA of the CDR3: TGTGCCAGCAGCCAAGCGTTTTGGAGGGGGCCATTGGAGACCCAGTACTTC.

The table lists this clone with a few counts. The chain joins TRBV7-9 to TRBJ2-3, with a possible D match to TRBD2 (6 bases). The CDR3 length is 14 residues. V dropped 5 bases and J dropped 8 bases, with 17 bases sitting between them. CDR1 is SEHNR and CDR2 is FQNEAQ in the germline V gene (reference sequence). In nucleotides, the CDR3 is TGTGCCAGCAGCCAACATCGGGGGAGCAGTACGCAGTATTTT. Its translation is CASSQHRGSSTQYF.

The chain carries TRBV5-1 and TRBJ2-5; D is unclear. The end of the DNA fits TRBJ2-7 better, so the J call may be wrong. Germline V lookup: CDR1 SGHRS, CDR2 YFSETQ. The CDR3 extends over 16 amino acids. CDR3 in DNA: TGCGCCAGCAGCCTGGCGCCGATACCGAACCCCGTCGAGCAGTACTTC. Its translation is CASSLAPIPNPVEQYF.

V usage is TRBV27 and J usage is TRBJ2-7; no clear D. The V gene's germline CDR1 is MNHEY and CDR2 SMNVEV (reference sequence). Trimming took off 3 bases at V and 2 bases at J, with 8 bases between the two ends. The CDR3 extends over 13 amino acids. CDR3 in amino acids: CASSLGIAYEQYF. The CDR3 DNA reads as TGTGCCAGCAGTTTGGGCATTGCCTACGAGCAGTACTTC.

The chain combines TRBV7-9 with TRBJ1-5; the D is unclear. There are 13 residues in the CDR3. Germline values: CDR1 SEHNR, CDR2 FQNEAQ (reference sequence). V was trimmed by 3 bases and J by 4 bases, leaving 7 bases between them. CDR3 DNA sequence: TGTGCCAGCAGCTTCGCGGGGAATCAGCCCCAGCATTTT. Translating it yields CASSFAGNQPQHF. Supplemented by reference TRBV7-9 and TRBJ1-5, the full variable domain reads DTGVSQNPRHKITKRGQNVTFRCDPISEHNRLYWYRQTLGQGPEFLTYFQNEAQLEKSRLLSDRFSAERPKGSFSTLEIQRTEQGDSAMYLCASSFAGNQPQHFGDGTRLSIL.

This rearrangement joins TRBV9 to TRBJ2-1, with D maybe TRBD2 (6 bases). Germline CDR1 and CDR2: SGDLS and YYNGEE. V was shortened by 0 bases and J by 6 bases, with 19 bases between the two germline ends. This CDR3 contains 17 residues. In DNA form, the CDR3 reads TGTGCCAGCAGCGTAGGTGGGTCGCGGGGTCAATCCAATGAGCAGTTCTTC. Its protein product is CASSVGGSRGQSNEQFF.

The chain recombines TRBV2 with TRBJ2-7; the D gene is possibly TRBD2 (5 bases). There are 15 residues in the CDR3. V was pared by 1 base and J by 3 bases, with 13 bases between. Germline V lookup: CDR1 SNHLY, CDR2 FYNNEI. This CDR3 reads CASSEGGGGFYEQYF. Written as DNA, the CDR3 is TGTGCCAGCAGTGAAGGCGGCGGAGGTTTCTACGAGCAGTACTTC.

V is TRBV7-8 and J is TRBJ2-7, with TRBD1 identical over 9 bases. This CDR3 has 15 residues. CDR1 is SGHVS, CDR2 FQNEAQ, per germline. Unmatched junction bases numbered 6, after V lost 4 bases and J lost 2 bases. The CDR3 protein is CASSSRGTGTYEQYF. The CDR3, as DNA: TGTGCCAGCAGCTCACGCGGGACAGGGACCTACGAGCAGTACTTC. Based on the CDR3 plus reference TRBV7-8 and TRBJ2-7, the full variable domain is GAGVSQSPRYKVAKRGQDVALRCDPISGHVSLFWYQQALGQGPEFLTYFQNEAQLDKSGLPSDRFFAERPEGSVSTLKIQRTQQEDSAVYLCASSSRGTGTYEQYFGPGTRLTVT.

This chain connects TRBV6-5 to TRBJ2-1; 8 bases are shared with TRBD2. The germline gives CDR1 MNHEY, CDR2 SVGAGI. V trimming: 7 bases; J trimming: 3 bases; junction bases outside the gene matches: 5. The CDR3 totals 14 residues. CDR3 sequence reads: CASTSGGNYNEQFF. The CDR3 bases are TGTGCCAGCACAAGCGGGGGCAACTACAATGAGCAGTTCTTC.

The CDR3 nucleotides are TGTGCCTCACCAGGGGCTGGGGCCAACGTCCTGACTTTC. As protein: CASPGAGANVLTF. V gene TRBV30 combines with J gene TRBJ2-6; TRBD1 is a possible D gene (6 bases). V was cut by 7 bases and J by 2 bases, with 9 bases left in between. The CDR3 sequence is 13 residues long. Germline-derived CDR1 and CDR2 are GTSNPN and SVGIG (reference sequence).

V is TRBV27 and J is TRBJ2-7, with D possibly matching TRBD2 (5 bases). V dropped 2 bases and J dropped 0 bases, with 14 bases sitting between them. The length of the CDR3 is 16 residues. CDR1 is MNHEY, CDR2 SMNVEV, per germline (reference sequence). The CDR3, as DNA: TGTGCCAGCAGTTTAAGAGCTAGCAGGAGCTCCTACGAGCAGTACTTC. Its translation is CASSLRASRSSYEQYF.

This chain uses TRBV27 with TRBJ2-5; TRBD1 agrees at 7 bases. The germline CDR1 and CDR2 sequences are MNHEY and SMNVEV (reference sequence). The trim removed 6 bases at V and 1 base at J, leaving 14 bases unmatched. CDR3 length equals 17 residues. The CDR3 here is CASRRLMGQMVQETQYF. As DNA, the CDR3 is TGTGCCAGCAGGCGCTTAATGGGACAGATGGTCCAAGAGACCCAGTACTTC.

V is TRBV28 and J is TRBJ1-1; 7 positions agree with TRBD1. The CDR3 has 14 amino acids. V shed 8 bases and J 0 bases; nucleotides not matched to a gene: 6. Germline V gene lookup returns CDR1 MDHEN and CDR2 SYDVKM. The CDR3 protein is CASVLGTVNTEAFF. Here the CDR3 DNA reads TGTGCCAGCGTCCTGGGGACAGTGAACACTGAAGCTTTCTTT.